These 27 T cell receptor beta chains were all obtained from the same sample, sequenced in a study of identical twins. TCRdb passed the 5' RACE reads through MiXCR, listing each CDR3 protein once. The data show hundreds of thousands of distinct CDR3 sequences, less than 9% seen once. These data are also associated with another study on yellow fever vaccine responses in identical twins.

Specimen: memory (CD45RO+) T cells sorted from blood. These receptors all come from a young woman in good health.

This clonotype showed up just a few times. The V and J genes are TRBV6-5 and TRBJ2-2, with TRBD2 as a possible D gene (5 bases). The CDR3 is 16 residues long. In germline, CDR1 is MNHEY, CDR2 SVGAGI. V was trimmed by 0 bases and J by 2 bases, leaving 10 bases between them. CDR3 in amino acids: CASSYSWTQNTGELFF. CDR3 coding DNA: TGTGCCAGCAGTTACTCGTGGACTCAAAACACCGGGGAGCTGTTTTTT.

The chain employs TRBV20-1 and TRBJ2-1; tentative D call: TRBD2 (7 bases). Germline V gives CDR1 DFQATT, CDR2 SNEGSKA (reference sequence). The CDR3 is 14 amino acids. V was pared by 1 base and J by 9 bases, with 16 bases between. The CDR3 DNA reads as TGCAGTGCTAGAGGGGGAGGGGGGCAGGCTGAGCAGTTCTTC. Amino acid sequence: CSARGGGGQAEQFF.

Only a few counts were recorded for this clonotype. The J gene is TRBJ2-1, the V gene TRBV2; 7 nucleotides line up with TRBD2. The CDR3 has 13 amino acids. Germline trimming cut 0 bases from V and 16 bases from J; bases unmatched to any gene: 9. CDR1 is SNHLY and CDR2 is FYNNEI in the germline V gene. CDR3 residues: CASSEAPAGTVFF. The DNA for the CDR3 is TGTGCCAGCAGTGAAGCTCCAGCGGGGACGGTATTCTTC.

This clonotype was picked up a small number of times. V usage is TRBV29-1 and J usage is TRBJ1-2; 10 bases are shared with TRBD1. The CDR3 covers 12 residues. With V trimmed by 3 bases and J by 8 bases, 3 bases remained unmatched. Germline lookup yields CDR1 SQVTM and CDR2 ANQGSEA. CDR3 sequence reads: CSVETGGGGYTF. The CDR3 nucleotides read TGCAGCGTTGAGACAGGGGGCGGGGGCTACACCTTC.

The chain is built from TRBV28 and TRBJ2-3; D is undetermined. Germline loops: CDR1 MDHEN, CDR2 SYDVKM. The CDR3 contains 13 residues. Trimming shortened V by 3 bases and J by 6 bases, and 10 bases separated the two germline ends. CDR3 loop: CASSFGPVDTQYF. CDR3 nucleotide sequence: TGTGCCAGCAGTTTCGGACCCGTCGATACGCAGTATTTT. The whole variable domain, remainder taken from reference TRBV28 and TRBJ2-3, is DVKVTQSSRYLVKRTGEKVFLECVQDMDHENMFWYRQDPGLGLRLIYFSYDVKMKEKGDIPEGYSVSREKKERFSLILESASTNQTSMYLCASSFGPVDTQYFGPGTRLTVL.

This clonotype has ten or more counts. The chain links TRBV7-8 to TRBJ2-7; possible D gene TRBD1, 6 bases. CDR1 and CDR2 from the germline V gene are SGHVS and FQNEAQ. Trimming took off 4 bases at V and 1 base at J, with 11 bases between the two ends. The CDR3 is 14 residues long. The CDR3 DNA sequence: TGTGCCAGCAGCTCTTATACAGGGTCCTACGAGCAGTACTTC. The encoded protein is CASSSYTGSYEQYF.

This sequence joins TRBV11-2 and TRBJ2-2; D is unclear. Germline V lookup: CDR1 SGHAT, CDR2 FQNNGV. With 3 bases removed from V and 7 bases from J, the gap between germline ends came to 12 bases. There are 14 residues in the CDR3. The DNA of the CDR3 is TGTGCCAGCAGCTTCAAGGGAAGTGTCGGGGAGCTGTTTTTT. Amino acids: CASSFKGSVGELFF.

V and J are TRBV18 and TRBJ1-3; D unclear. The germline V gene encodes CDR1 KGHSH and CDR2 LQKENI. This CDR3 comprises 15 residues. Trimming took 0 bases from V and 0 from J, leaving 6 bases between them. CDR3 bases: TGTGCCAGCTCACCACCGCGGGGCTCTGGAAACACCATATATTTT. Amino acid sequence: CASSPPRGSGNTIYF.

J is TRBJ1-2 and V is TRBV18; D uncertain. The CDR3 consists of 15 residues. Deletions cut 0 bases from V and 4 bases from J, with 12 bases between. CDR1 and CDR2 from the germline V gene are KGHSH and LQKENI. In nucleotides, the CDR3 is TGTGCCAGCTCACCACCTAGCACAGCGACCTATGGCTACACCTTC. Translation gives CASSPPSTATYGYTF.

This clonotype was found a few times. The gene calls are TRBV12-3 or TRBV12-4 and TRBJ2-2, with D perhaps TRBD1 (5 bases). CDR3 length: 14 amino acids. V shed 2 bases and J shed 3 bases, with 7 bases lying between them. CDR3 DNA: TGTGCCAGCAGTTTATCAGGGCACACCGGGGAGCTGTTTTTT. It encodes CASSLSGHTGELFF.

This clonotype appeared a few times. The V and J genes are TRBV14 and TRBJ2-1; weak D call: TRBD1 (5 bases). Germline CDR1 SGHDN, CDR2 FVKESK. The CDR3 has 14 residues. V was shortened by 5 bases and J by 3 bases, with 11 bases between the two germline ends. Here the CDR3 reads CASSMGLYYNEQFF. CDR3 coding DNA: TGTGCCAGCAGCATGGGGCTTTACTACAATGAGCAGTTCTTC.

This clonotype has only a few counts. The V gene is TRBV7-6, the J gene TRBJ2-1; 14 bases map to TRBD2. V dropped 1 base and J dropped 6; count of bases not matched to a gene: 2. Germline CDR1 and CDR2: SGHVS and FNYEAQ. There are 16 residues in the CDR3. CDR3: CASSLVGLAGGNEQFF. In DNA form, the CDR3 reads TGTGCCAGCAGCTTAGTTGGACTAGCGGGAGGCAATGAGCAGTTCTTC.

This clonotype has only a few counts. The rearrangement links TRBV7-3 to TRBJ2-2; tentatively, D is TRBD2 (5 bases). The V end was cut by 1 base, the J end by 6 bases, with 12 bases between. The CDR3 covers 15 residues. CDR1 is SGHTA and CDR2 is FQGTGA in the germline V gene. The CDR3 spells CASSLSGSGPGELFF. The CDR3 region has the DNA TGTGCCAGCAGCTTAAGTGGGAGTGGGCCCGGGGAGCTGTTTTTT.

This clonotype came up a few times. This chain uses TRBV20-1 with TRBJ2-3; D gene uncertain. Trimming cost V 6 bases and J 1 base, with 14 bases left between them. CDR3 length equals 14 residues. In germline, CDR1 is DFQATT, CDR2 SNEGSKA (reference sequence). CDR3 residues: CSAAPRTGTDTQYF. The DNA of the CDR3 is TGCAGTGCCGCCCCCCGGACGGGCACAGATACGCAGTATTTT.

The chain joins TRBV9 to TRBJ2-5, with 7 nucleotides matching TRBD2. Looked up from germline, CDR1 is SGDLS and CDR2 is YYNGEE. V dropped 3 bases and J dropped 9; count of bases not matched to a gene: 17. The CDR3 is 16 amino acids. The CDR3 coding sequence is TGTGCCAGCAGCGCCCTGCGGTATCGCAGGCGGGAGTCCCAGTACTTC. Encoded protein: CASSALRYRRRESQYF.

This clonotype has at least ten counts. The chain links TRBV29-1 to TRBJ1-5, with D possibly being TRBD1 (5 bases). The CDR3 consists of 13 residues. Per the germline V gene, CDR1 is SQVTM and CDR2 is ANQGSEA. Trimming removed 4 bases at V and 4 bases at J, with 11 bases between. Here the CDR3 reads CSVGVGVNQPQHF. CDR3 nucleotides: TGCAGCGTTGGCGTGGGGGTGAATCAGCCCCAGCATTTT.

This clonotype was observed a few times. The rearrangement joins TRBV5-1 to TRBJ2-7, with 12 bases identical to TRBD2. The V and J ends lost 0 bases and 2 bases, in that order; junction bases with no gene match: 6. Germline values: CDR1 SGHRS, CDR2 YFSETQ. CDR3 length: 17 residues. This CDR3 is CASSLASGRASPYEQYF. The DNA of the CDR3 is TGCGCCAGCAGCTTGGCTAGCGGGAGGGCCAGTCCCTACGAGCAGTACTTC.

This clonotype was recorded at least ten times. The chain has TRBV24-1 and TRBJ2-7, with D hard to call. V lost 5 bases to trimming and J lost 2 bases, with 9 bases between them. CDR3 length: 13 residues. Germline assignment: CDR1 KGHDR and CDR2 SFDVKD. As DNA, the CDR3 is TGTGCCACCAGTGCTTCAGGAACCTACGAGCAGTACTTC. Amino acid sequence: CATSASGTYEQYF.

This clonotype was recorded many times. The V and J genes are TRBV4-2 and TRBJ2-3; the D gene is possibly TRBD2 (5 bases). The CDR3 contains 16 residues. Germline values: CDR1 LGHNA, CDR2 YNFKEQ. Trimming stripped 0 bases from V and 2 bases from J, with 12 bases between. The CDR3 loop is CASSQDIVGATDTQYF. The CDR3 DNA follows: TGTGCCAGCAGCCAAGATATAGTGGGAGCCACAGATACGCAGTATTTT.

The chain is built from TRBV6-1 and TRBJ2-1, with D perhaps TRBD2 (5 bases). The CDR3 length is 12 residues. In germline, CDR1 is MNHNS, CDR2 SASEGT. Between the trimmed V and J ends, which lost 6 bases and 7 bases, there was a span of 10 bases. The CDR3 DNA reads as TGTGCCAGCAGGCCGCGAGGGAATGAGCAGTTCTTC. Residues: CASRPRGNEQFF.

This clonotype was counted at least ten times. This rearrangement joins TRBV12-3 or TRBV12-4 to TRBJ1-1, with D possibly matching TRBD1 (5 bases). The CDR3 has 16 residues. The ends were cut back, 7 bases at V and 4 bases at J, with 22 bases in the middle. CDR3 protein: CASNLGPGRLGTEAFF. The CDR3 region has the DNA TGTGCCAGCAACTTAGGACCAGGGAGGTTGGGCACTGAAGCTTTCTTT.

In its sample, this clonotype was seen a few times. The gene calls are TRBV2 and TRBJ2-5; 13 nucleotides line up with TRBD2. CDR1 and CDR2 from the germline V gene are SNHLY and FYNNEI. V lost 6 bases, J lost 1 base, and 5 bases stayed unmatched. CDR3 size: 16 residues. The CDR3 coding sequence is TGTGCCAGCAGCCCCACTAGCGGGGGGGGCCAAGAGACCCAGTACTTC. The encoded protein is CASSPTSGGGQETQYF.

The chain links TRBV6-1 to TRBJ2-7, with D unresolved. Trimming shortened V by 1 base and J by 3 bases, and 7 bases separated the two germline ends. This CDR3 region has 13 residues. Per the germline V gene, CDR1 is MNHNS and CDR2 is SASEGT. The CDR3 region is CASSEGPSYEQYF. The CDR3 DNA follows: TGTGCCAGCAGTGAAGGTCCGAGCTACGAGCAGTACTTC.

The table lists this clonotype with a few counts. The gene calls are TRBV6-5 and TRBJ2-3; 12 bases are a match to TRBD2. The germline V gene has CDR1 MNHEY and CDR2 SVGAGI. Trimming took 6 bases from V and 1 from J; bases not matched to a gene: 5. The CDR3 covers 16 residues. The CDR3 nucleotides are TGTGCCAGCAGAGGCGCTAGCGGGAGGGGCACAGATACGCAGTATTTT. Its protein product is CASRGASGRGTDTQYF.

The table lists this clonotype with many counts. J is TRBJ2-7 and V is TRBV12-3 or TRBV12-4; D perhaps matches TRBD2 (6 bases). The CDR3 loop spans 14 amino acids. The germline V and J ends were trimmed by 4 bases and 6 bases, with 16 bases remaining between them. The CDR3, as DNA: TGTGCCAGCAGTTCGACTAGGAGCAGCTCCGAGCAGTACTTC. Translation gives CASSSTRSSSEQYF.

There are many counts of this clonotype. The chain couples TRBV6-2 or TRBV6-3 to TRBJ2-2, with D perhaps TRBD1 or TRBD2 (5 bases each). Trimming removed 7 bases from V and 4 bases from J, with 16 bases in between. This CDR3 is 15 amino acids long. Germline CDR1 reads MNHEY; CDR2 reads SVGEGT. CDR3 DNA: TGTGCCAGCACCACCGGGACCCAGTTCACCGGGGAGCTGTTTTTT. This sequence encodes CASTTGTQFTGELFF.

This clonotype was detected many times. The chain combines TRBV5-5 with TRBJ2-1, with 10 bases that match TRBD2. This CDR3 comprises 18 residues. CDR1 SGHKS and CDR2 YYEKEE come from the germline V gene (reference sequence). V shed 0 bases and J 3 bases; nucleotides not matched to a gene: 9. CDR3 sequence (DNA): TGTGCCAGCAGCTTGGGGCTAGCGGGAGACGGTAACTACAATGAGCAGTTCTTC. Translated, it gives CASSLGLAGDGNYNEQFF.